This entry features one TCR beta chain sequence. Its antigen is unidentified. Germline CDR1 is SGDLS and CDR2 is YYNGEE. CDR3 length: 15 amino acids. V was clipped by 4 bases and J by 7 bases, with 15 bases between them. These data originate in a study of OX40 agonist ivuxolimab in advanced cancers. Findings and limits, study-wide: With doses of 0.1 to 3.0 mg/kg, CD4+ and CD8+ blood T cells had undergone clonal expansion by week 6. Researchers report that CD8+ T cells had, on average, more expanded clones than CD4+.

This table comes from immunoSEQ multiplex PCR, and its TCRdb copy is limited to in-frame clones, with some not included. This table has more than 20,000 clones, around 67% appearing once. This chain uses TRBV9 with TRBJ1-6; D possibly corresponds to TRBD1 (6 bases). The sequence was collected from an adult with an advanced solid tumor such as melanoma, head and neck, liver or kidney cancer. The sample consisted of CD4+ or CD8+ T cells sorted from blood, taken in a trial of the OX40 agonist ivuxolimab. CDR3 bases: TGTGCCAGCAGCAACCCGGGACAAGCGAATTCACCCCTCCACTTT. Its translation: CASSNPGQANSPLHF.